A single sample gave rise to the 27 T cell receptor beta chains below, sequenced in a study of blood T cell repertoires in COVID-19. Generated by immunoSEQ multiplex PCR, the TCRdb table keeps only in-frame clones and is missing some. The sample holds approximately 450,000 clones, nearly 90% seen once. The source material was PBMCs or T cells enriched from blood (not recorded which). These receptors all come from a woman between 18 and 29 years old with acute COVID-19.

The chain links TRBV4-1 to TRBJ1-5; weak D call: TRBD1 (6 bases). The CDR3 is 16 residues long. V lost 4 bases to trimming and J lost 5 bases, with 18 bases between them. Per germline, CDR1 MGHRA and CDR2 YSYEKL. CDR3 loop: CASSPRKRDTYQPQHF. CDR3 nucleotides: TGCGCCAGCAGCCCCCGCAAGCGGGACACATATCAGCCCCAGCATTTT.

The rearrangement uses TRBV5-1 and TRBJ1-1, with 7 bases lining up with TRBD1. V lost 1 base to trimming and J lost 4 bases; unmatched junction nucleotides: 4. The length of the CDR3 is 14 residues. Germline CDR1 SGHRS, CDR2 YFSETQ. In nucleotides, the CDR3 is TGCGCCAGCAGCTTGTACAGGGGAATCACTGAAGCTTTCTTT. Translating gives CASSLYRGITEAFF.

The chain uses TRBV15 and TRBJ1-5; D not resolved. Germline CDR1 is LNHNV and CDR2 is YYDKDF (reference sequence). The V and J ends lost 0 bases and 0 bases respectively, with 6 bases between them. The CDR3 is made up of 15 amino acids. The CDR3 reads CATSREQISNQPQHF. The CDR3 nucleotides read TGTGCCACCAGCAGAGAACAGATTAGCAATCAGCCCCAGCATTTT.

The chain uses TRBV7-6 and TRBJ2-5; D gene ambiguous. V lost 2 bases, J lost 4 bases, and 8 bases lay in between. Germline assignment: CDR1 SGHVS and CDR2 FNYEAQ. The CDR3 runs to 13 residues. CDR3 in amino acids: CASSLSRLETQYF. CDR3 coding DNA: TGTGCCAGCAGCTTATCGAGGTTAGAGACCCAGTACTTC.

The chain carries TRBV7-9 and TRBJ2-3; TRBD2 matches at 7 bases. The germline CDR1 and CDR2 sequences are SEHNR and FQNEAQ (reference sequence). CDR3 length: 16 residues. Trimming removed 2 bases from V and 6 bases from J; junction bases left unmatched: 11. The CDR3 is CASSLLAGPGEDTQYF. In DNA form, the CDR3 reads TGTGCCAGCAGCTTATTAGCGGGCCCGGGAGAGGATACGCAGTATTTT. The entire variable domain, with the rest obtained from reference TRBV7-9 and TRBJ2-3, is as follows: DTGVSQNPRHKITKRGQNVTFRCDPISEHNRLYWYRQTLGQGPEFLTYFQNEAQLEKSRLLSDRFSAERPKGSFSTLEIQRTEQGDSAMYLCASSLLAGPGEDTQYFGPGTRLTVL.

This chain uses TRBV5-4 with TRBJ2-1; 10 positions agree with TRBD1. The germline CDR1 and CDR2 sequences are SGHNT and YYREEE (reference sequence). The V segment lost 6 bases and the J segment 10 bases; nucleotides outside the gene matches: 10. The CDR3 covers 14 residues. The CDR3 here is CASNFGGQGHEQFF. In nucleotides, the CDR3 is TGTGCCAGCAACTTCGGGGGACAGGGGCACGAGCAGTTCTTC.

The rearrangement links TRBV11-2 to TRBJ1-2; D not resolved. The CDR3 runs to 13 residues. The V end was cut by 3 bases, the J end by 0 bases, with 5 bases between. The germline V gene has CDR1 SGHAT and CDR2 FQNNGV. CDR3 protein: CASSFRANYGYTF. In DNA, the CDR3 is TGTGCCAGCAGCTTTCGCGCTAACTATGGCTACACCTTC.

The chain recombines TRBV2 with TRBJ1-3; maybe TRBD1 (6 bases). Germline V gene data show CDR1 as SNHLY and CDR2 as FYNNEI. The ends were cut back, 6 bases at V and 0 bases at J, with 9 bases in the middle. The CDR3 covers 14 residues. CDR3 sequence (DNA): TGTGCCAGCAGCGGACAGTTCTCTGGAAACACCATATATTTT. It yields the protein CASSGQFSGNTIYF.

The V and J genes are TRBV15 and TRBJ2-7; a weak D match, TRBD1 (8 bases). From germline, CDR1 is LNHNV and CDR2 YYDKDF (reference sequence). The CDR3 length is 15 residues. V lost 2 bases and J 3 bases, leaving 14 bases between the germline ends. The DNA of the CDR3 is TGTGCCACCAGCAGACCAACAGGGGGGGGCTACGAGCAGTACTTC. As protein: CATSRPTGGGYEQYF. Full variable domain (rest looked up from reference TRBV15 and TRBJ2-7): DAMVIQNPRYQVTQFGKPVTLSCSQTLNHNVMYWYQQKSSQAPKLLFHYYDKDFNNEADTPDNFQSRRPNTSFCFLDIRSPGLGDTAMYLCATSRPTGGGYEQYFGPGTRLTVT.

This clone has a single count. The chain carries TRBV2 and TRBJ2-1; 9 nucleotides align to TRBD2. Per germline, CDR1 SNHLY and CDR2 FYNNEI. The trim removed 6 bases at V and 5 bases at J, leaving 2 bases unmatched. The CDR3 extends over 13 amino acids. In DNA form, the CDR3 reads TGTGCCAGCAGACTAGCGGGTGACAATGAGCAGTTCTTC. Protein product: CASRLAGDNEQFF.

The rearrangement joins TRBV4-3 to TRBJ1-2; D unclear. Looked up from germline, CDR1 is LGHNA and CDR2 is YSLEER. V lost 1 base to trimming and J lost 7 bases, with 16 bases between them. The CDR3 is 15 amino acids. CDR3 in amino acids: CASSQGSVVYSGYTF. CDR3 DNA sequence: TGCGCCAGCAGCCAAGGGTCGGTCGTTTATAGTGGCTACACCTTC.

This clone was detected only once. J is TRBJ1-5 and V is TRBV19; D might be TRBD1 (6 bases). The ends were cut back, 4 bases at V and 2 bases at J, with 12 bases in the middle. Germline V gene sequence: CDR1 LNHDA, CDR2 SQIVND (reference sequence). The length of the CDR3 is 15 residues. In DNA, the CDR3 is TGTGCCAGTAGTACCTCAGGGGCGGGCAATCAGCCCCAGCATTTT. This translates into CASSTSGAGNQPQHF.

The chain joins TRBV5-6 to TRBJ1-2; TRBD1 matches at 9 bases. This CDR3 contains 16 residues. CDR1 is SGHDT, CDR2 YYEEEE, per germline. The junction had 9 bases not matched to a gene; V was cut back by 4 bases and J by 2 bases. The CDR3 is CASSQLPGQGNYGYTF. The CDR3 DNA is TGTGCCAGCAGCCAACTTCCGGGACAGGGCAACTATGGCTACACCTTC. The whole variable domain, filled in from reference TRBV5-6 and TRBJ1-2, reads DAGVTQSPTHLIKTRGQQVTLRCSPKSGHDTVSWYQQALGQGPQFIFQYYEEEERQRGNFPDRFSGHQFPNYSSELNVNALLLGDSALYLCASSQLPGQGNYGYTFGSGTRLTVV.

The rearrangement joins TRBV10-3 to TRBJ1-5; D unresolved. The ends were cut back, 3 bases at V and 7 bases at J, with 7 bases in the middle. Germline loops: CDR1 ENHRY, CDR2 SYGVKD. This CDR3 has 12 residues. CDR3 DNA: TGTGCCATCAGTGAATTACAGCAGCCCCAGCATTTT. Its translation: CAISELQQPQHF.

With respect to this clone: A much more abundant neighbour one base away suggests this may be a read error. This specimen includes other DNA sequences encoding the same CDR3. The chain couples TRBV10-3 to TRBJ2-3, with TRBD2 matching 16 bases. With V trimmed by 8 bases and J by 4 bases, 15 bases remained unmatched. Germline-derived CDR1 and CDR2 are ENHRY and SYGVKD. This CDR3 is built from 19 residues. The CDR3 DNA reads TGTGCCATCTGTGGGGGACTAGCGGGGGGGCACACCCAACCAGATACGCAGTATTTT. Translation gives CAICGGLAGGHTQPDTQYF.

The chain uses TRBV5-1 and TRBJ1-4; D unresolved. CDR3 length equals 14 residues. Trimming took 7 bases from V and 3 from J, leaving 13 bases between them. Germline lookup yields CDR1 SGHRS and CDR2 YFSETQ. This CDR3 reads CASRTGVPNEKLFF. The CDR3 bases are TGCGCCAGCCGAACCGGGGTTCCTAATGAAAAACTGTTTTTT.

The V and J genes are TRBV7-8 and TRBJ2-7, with a possible D match to TRBD2 (5 bases). V was clipped by 1 base and J by 1 base, with 17 bases between them. The CDR3 runs to 17 residues. From germline, CDR1 is SGHVS and CDR2 FQNEAQ. The CDR3 spells CASSLGASGIGSYEQYF. The CDR3 DNA is TGTGCCAGCAGCTTAGGGGCTTCCGGGATAGGATCCTACGAGCAGTACTTC.

The chain links TRBV7-9 to TRBJ2-7, with D maybe TRBD2 (5 bases). The germline V gene has CDR1 SEHNR and CDR2 FQNEAQ (reference sequence). V was shortened by 5 bases and J by 3 bases, with 14 bases between the two germline ends. The CDR3 sequence is 14 residues long. CDR3 coding DNA: TGTGCCAGCAGCCCCCCCTCCGGGGTCTACGAGCAGTACTTC. It codes for CASSPPSGVYEQYF. Together with reference TRBV7-9 and TRBJ2-7, the CDR3 gives the full variable domain: DTGVSQNPRHKITKRGQNVTFRCDPISEHNRLYWYRQTLGQGPEFLTYFQNEAQLEKSRLLSDRFSAERPKGSFSTLEIQRTEQGDSAMYLCASSPPSGVYEQYFGPGTRLTVT.

This chain uses TRBV5-5 with TRBJ2-5; perhaps TRBD1 as D (6 bases). This CDR3 is 15 amino acids long. Trimming left V 1 base short and J 6 bases short, with 16 bases between. CDR1 is SGHKS, CDR2 YYEKEE, per germline (reference sequence). The CDR3 DNA is TGTGCCAGCAGCTTGAAGGCAGGGGTTAGGAAGACCCAGTACTTC. Its translation is CASSLKAGVRKTQYF.

Turning to this clone: The germline gene is not matched at one end of the junction; a read error may be the cause. V and J are TRBV7-9 and TRBJ1-1; D is ambiguous. The CDR3 sequence is 14 residues long. Per germline, CDR1 SEHNR and CDR2 FQNEAQ (reference sequence). CDR3 DNA sequence: TGTGCCAGCAGCTTAGAAGGTGTTCGGGATTCCCTACCTTTT. Its protein product is CASSLEGVRDSLPF.

The chain joins TRBV20-1 to TRBJ2-7, with 7 bases matching TRBD2. The V segment lost 3 bases and the J segment 4 bases; nucleotides outside the gene matches: 9. Germline-derived CDR1 and CDR2 are DFQATT and SNEGSKA (reference sequence). The CDR3 loop spans 14 amino acids. This chain's CDR3 is CSASPGLAEYEQYF. CDR3 nucleotide sequence: TGCAGTGCTAGTCCCGGGCTAGCGGAGTACGAGCAGTACTTC.

CDR3 bases: TGTGCCAGCAGCTTTCCGGGAGTCTCCTACGAGCAGTACTTC. This codes for CASSFPGVSYEQYF. The rearrangement links TRBV7-9 to TRBJ2-7; TRBD2 is a possible D gene (6 bases). CDR1 is SEHNR, CDR2 FQNEAQ, per germline (reference sequence). Deletions cut 3 bases from V and 0 bases from J, with 9 bases between. The CDR3 length is 14 residues.

The CDR3 nucleotides read TGCGCCAGCAGCTTGTACGTCGGGGGAAAAGGGGACGATGAGCAGTTCTTC. Translation: CASSLYVGGKGDDEQFF. The chain combines TRBV5-1 with TRBJ2-1; a weak D match, TRBD2 (6 bases). Trimming removed 1 base at V and 8 bases at J, with 22 bases between. The CDR3 is 17 amino acids. Germline CDR1 SGHRS, CDR2 YFSETQ.

This clone appeared a single time. This chain uses TRBV5-1 with TRBJ2-7, with 9 bases aligning to TRBD1. In germline, CDR1 is SGHRS, CDR2 YFSETQ. The CDR3 extends over 15 amino acids. V lost 1 base and J lost 5; bases outside the gene matches: 7. The CDR3 region is CASSLQIDRGDEQYF. CDR3 nucleotides: TGCGCCAGCAGCTTGCAAATCGACAGGGGGGACGAGCAGTACTTC.

The rearrangement uses TRBV19 and TRBJ2-7; possibly TRBD1 for D (5 bases). Deletions cut 2 bases from V and 0 bases from J, with 11 bases between. The CDR3 consists of 15 residues. CDR1 LNHDA and CDR2 SQIVND come from the germline V gene (reference sequence). CDR3 region: CASSISDSSSYEQYF. CDR3 bases: TGTGCCAGTAGTATAAGTGACAGTTCCTCCTACGAGCAGTACTTC. Together with reference TRBV19 and TRBJ2-7, the CDR3 gives the full variable domain: DGGITQSPKYLFRKEGQNVTLSCEQNLNHDAMYWYRQDPGQGLRLIYYSQIVNDFQKGDIAEGYSVSREKKESFPLTVTSAQKNPTAFYLCASSISDSSSYEQYFGPGTRLTVT.

This rearrangement joins TRBV28 to TRBJ1-1; D may be TRBD1 (5 bases). Trimming removed 4 bases from V and 0 bases from J, with 12 bases in between. Germline CDR1 reads MDHEN; CDR2 reads SYDVKM. The CDR3 extends over 15 amino acids. CDR3 bases: TGTGCCAGCAGTTCCCCGACAGACATGAACACTGAAGCTTTCTTT. Translating gives CASSSPTDMNTEAFF.

Comments on this clone: Other DNA sequences in this specimen translate into the identical CDR3. This rearrangement joins TRBV13 to TRBJ2-1, with 9 bases fitting TRBD2. The CDR3 covers 14 residues. V was pared by 6 bases and J by 7 bases, with 7 bases of the junction left unmatched. CDR1 and CDR2 from the germline V gene are PRHDT and FYEKMQ (reference sequence). The chain's CDR3 is CASSLLGLANEQFF. CDR3 coding DNA: TGTGCCAGCAGTTTACTCGGACTAGCGAATGAGCAGTTCTTC.